This TCR beta chain was documented in a study of CD8 T cells in ankylosing spondylitis (dated by TCRdb to the late 2010s). A note on the overall study: The study set out to find disease-linked TCR variants by profiling T cell receptor beta repertoires in ankylosing spondylitis patients and healthy donors. The full study cohort was made up of about two dozen ankylosing spondylitis patients and about a hundred healthy donors. Samples of peripheral blood were taken, and for ankylosing spondylitis patients, synovial fluid was collected as well. Overall results and qualifications from the work: A CD8+ phenotype was shown by the disease-linked clones, which were found at relatively low frequencies in peripheral blood. The disease-linked clones were reported to be significantly enriched in matched synovial fluid samples from ankylosing spondylitis patients. Some TCR beta motif variants had previously been reported in synovial fluid and blood of reactive arthritis patients, which suggested common disease-initiation mechanisms. Blood from ankylosing spondylitis patients appeared to be characterized by a TCR beta motif composed of eight or nine highly homologous amino acid variants.

For this chain, trimming is 6 bases at the V end and 0 bases at the J end, and the number of junction bases without a gene match is 10. CDR1 and CDR2 were assigned from the germline V gene (reference sequence) as DFQATT and SNEGSKA. Measured from the cysteine to the phenylalanine, the CDR3 is 17 residues long. Solely the CDR3 DNA is kept, with 51 bases framed from the first base. Of note for this clonotype: There is no known antigen for this receptor. No much larger clone exists at a distance of one base, and base qualities are not known.

Sequencing instrument: Illumina HiSeq 2500. Quantitative 5'-RACE with molecular barcodes was the method used to prepare the TCR beta libraries. For the original study's pipeline: A new computational method based on a probabilistic model of VDJ rearrangement was used to identify disease-linked TCR variants. The public sequencing data were trimmed at Q25 with fastp and processed into clonotypes with MiXCR by TCRdb, which kept only in-frame beta chains. Duplicate CDR3 protein sequences are folded into a single record with the most common DNA and genes. V and J calls and clone size were set by TCRdb, not the authors. The sample contains about 270,000 distinct CDR3 sequences, about 30% of them found a single time. Of the sample, roughly 4.2% falls within the top ten clones.

Sequencing input: blood, either unsorted or a sorted T cell fraction (not recorded which). The sequence is built from TRBV20-1 and TRBJ2-3, and TRBD2 aligns with 12 junction nucleotides. The TCR was taken from a male donor with ankylosing spondylitis or in good health (not recorded which). The CDR3 corresponds to CSARGLAGDTSTDTQYF. The nucleotides read TGCAGTGCGCGGGGACTAGCGGGCGACACTAGCACAGATACGCAGTATTTT.